Listed below are T cell receptor beta chains from one sample, sequenced in a study of HIV-infected children after antiretroviral therapy interruption. Via MiXCR, TCRdb re-called the 3' RACE reads, giving one row per CDR3 protein. The sample carries 15,000 to 17,000 distinct CDR3 sequences, about 3.7% recorded once. The sequencing used CD45RA+ CD4+ T cells from PBMCs, collected from a donor given antiretroviral therapy, either interrupted or continuous. These receptors were taken from a child under 18 with HIV. CDR3s include the opening cysteine and the closing phenylalanine or tryptophan. The order of the fields is J gene, clone size, D gene, V gene, CDR3 protein, CDR3 DNA. D genes are given only for firm matches. Some rows have no size entry. The others give once, few or many, or a class for an expanded clone.

J gene: TRBJ2-1; clone size: many; D gene: TRBD1; V gene: TRBV12-3/TRBV12-4; CDR3 protein: CASRTGQGALEQFF; CDR3 DNA: TGTGCCAGCAGGACGGGACAGGGGGCTCTAGAGCAGTTCTTC
J gene: TRBJ1-4; clone size: .; D gene: .; V gene: TRBV12-3/TRBV12-4; CDR3 protein: CASSPPGRKLFF; CDR3 DNA: TGTGCCAGCAGCCCCCCGGGCAGAAAACTGTTTTTT
J gene: TRBJ2-1; clone size: medium-sized; D gene: TRBD2; V gene: TRBV13; CDR3 protein: CASSLGGLAGVYEQFF; CDR3 DNA: TGTGCCAGCAGCTTAGGCGGACTAGCGGGAGTATATGAGCAGTTCTTC
J gene: TRBJ2-1; clone size: .; D gene: .; V gene: TRBV5-5; CDR3 protein: CASSLGANEQFF; CDR3 DNA: TGTGCCAGCAGCTTAGGGGCCAATGAGCAGTTCTTC
J gene: TRBJ2-3; clone size: medium-sized; D gene: .; V gene: TRBV18; CDR3 protein: CASSPGQGNTDTQYF; CDR3 DNA: TGTGCCAGCTCACCCGGACAAGGAAACACAGATACGCAGTATTTT
J gene: TRBJ2-1; clone size: .; D gene: TRBD2; V gene: TRBV4-1; CDR3 protein: CASSQGRGGTGGNEQFF; CDR3 DNA: TGCGCCAGCAGCCAGGGCCGGGGGGGCACGGGGGGCAATGAGCAGTTCTTC
J gene: TRBJ1-6; clone size: many; D gene: .; V gene: TRBV6-5; CDR3 protein: CASSGTSSYNSPLYF; CDR3 DNA: TGTGCCAGCAGTGGGACATCTTCCTATAATTCGCCCCTCTACTTT
J gene: TRBJ2-7; clone size: many; D gene: .; V gene: TRBV11-3; CDR3 protein: CASSLDQTTTYEQYF; CDR3 DNA: TGTGCCAGCAGCTTAGATCAGACAACTACCTACGAGCAGTACTTC
J gene: TRBJ2-1; clone size: many; D gene: TRBD2; V gene: TRBV5-6; CDR3 protein: CASSLPGTSGRGGYNEQFF; CDR3 DNA: TGTGCCAGCAGCTTACCCGGGACTAGCGGACGGGGGGGCTACAATGAGCAGTTCTTC
J gene: TRBJ2-2; clone size: many; D gene: TRBD1; V gene: TRBV27; CDR3 protein: CASSLSYRGTNTGELFF; CDR3 DNA: TGTGCCAGCAGTTTATCCTACAGGGGAACGAACACCGGGGAGCTGTTTTTT
J gene: TRBJ2-1; clone size: many; D gene: TRBD2; V gene: TRBV7-8; CDR3 protein: CASSYLAGGSLNEQFF; CDR3 DNA: TGTGCCAGCAGCTATCTAGCGGGAGGGTCTTTGAATGAGCAGTTCTTC
J gene: TRBJ2-1; clone size: once; D gene: TRBD1; V gene: TRBV12-3/TRBV12-4; CDR3 protein: CASSTTGQGYNEQFF; CDR3 DNA: TGTGCCAGCAGTACCACGGGACAGGGTTACAATGAGCAGTTCTTC
J gene: TRBJ2-1; clone size: many; D gene: .; V gene: TRBV6-6; CDR3 protein: CASSWGYAEQFF; CDR3 DNA: TGTGCCAGCAGCTGGGGGTATGCTGAGCAGTTCTTC
J gene: TRBJ2-5; clone size: many; D gene: .; V gene: TRBV24-1; CDR3 protein: CATSDAEDGQETQYF; CDR3 DNA: TGTGCCACCAGTGATGCGGAGGACGGACAAGAGACCCAGTACTTC
J gene: TRBJ1-6; clone size: many; D gene: TRBD1; V gene: TRBV5-1; CDR3 protein: CASSYRGSYNSPLHF; CDR3 DNA: TGCGCCAGCAGTTACAGGGGTTCCTATAATTCACCCCTCCACTTT
J gene: TRBJ2-5; clone size: many; D gene: .; V gene: TRBV7-2; CDR3 protein: CASSLDRQETQYF; CDR3 DNA: TGTGCCAGCAGCCTAGACAGACAAGAGACCCAGTACTTC
J gene: TRBJ2-3; clone size: many; D gene: TRBD1; V gene: TRBV2; CDR3 protein: CASSAPGQGRADTQYF; CDR3 DNA: TGTGCCAGCAGTGCCCCGGGACAGGGGAGGGCAGATACGCAGTATTTT
J gene: TRBJ2-1; clone size: many; D gene: .; V gene: TRBV19; CDR3 protein: CASSIGLRGYYNEQFF; CDR3 DNA: TGTGCCAGTAGTATAGGCCTTCGGGGATACTACAATGAGCAGTTCTTC
J gene: TRBJ1-2; clone size: many; D gene: TRBD1; V gene: TRBV28; CDR3 protein: CASSSTGASYGYTF; CDR3 DNA: TGTGCCAGCAGTTCGACAGGGGCGAGCTATGGCTACACCTTC
J gene: TRBJ1-5; clone size: .; D gene: .; V gene: TRBV23-1; CDR3 protein: CASSHGRRGGNQPQHF; CDR3 DNA: TGCGCCAGCAGTCACGGGCGCAGGGGTGGCAATCAGCCCCAGCATTTT
J gene: TRBJ2-7; clone size: medium-sized; D gene: .; V gene: TRBV7-9; CDR3 protein: CASSLRGGEQYF; CDR3 DNA: TGTGCCAGCAGCTTGCGAGGGGGGGAGCAGTACTTC
J gene: TRBJ2-1; clone size: .; D gene: TRBD2; V gene: TRBV20-1; CDR3 protein: CSAKKRDYNEQFF; CDR3 DNA: TGCAGTGCTAAAAAGCGGGACTACAATGAGCAGTTCTTC
J gene: TRBJ1-3; clone size: many; D gene: .; V gene: TRBV2; CDR3 protein: CASKGLSGNTIYF; CDR3 DNA: TGTGCCAGCAAAGGGCTGTCTGGAAACACCATATATTTT
J gene: TRBJ2-3; clone size: few; D gene: .; V gene: TRBV6-5; CDR3 protein: CASSYSATTDTQYF; CDR3 DNA: TGTGCCAGCAGTTACTCGGCCACCACAGATACGCAGTATTTT
J gene: TRBJ2-7; clone size: many; D gene: .; V gene: TRBV2; CDR3 protein: CASSEEKVGISYEQYF; CDR3 DNA: TGTGCCAGCAGTGAGGAGAAGGTCGGAATCTCCTACGAGCAGTACTTC
J gene: TRBJ2-7; clone size: many; D gene: TRBD2; V gene: TRBV7-2; CDR3 protein: CASSLRLGGEGKQYF; CDR3 DNA: TGTGCCAGCAGCTTAAGGCTGGGAGGGGAGGGGAAGCAGTACTTC
J gene: TRBJ1-2; clone size: many; D gene: .; V gene: TRBV19; CDR3 protein: CASSLRDGSNYGYTF; CDR3 DNA: TGTGCCAGTAGTCTACGGGACGGATCTAACTATGGCTACACCTTC
J gene: TRBJ1-2; clone size: many; D gene: .; V gene: TRBV2; CDR3 protein: CASTRGVFYGYTF; CDR3 DNA: TGTGCCAGCACTCGAGGGGTATTCTATGGCTACACCTTC
J gene: TRBJ1-1; clone size: medium-sized; D gene: .; V gene: TRBV7-3; CDR3 protein: CASSFKRDTEAFF; CDR3 DNA: TGTGCCAGCAGCTTCAAGAGAGACACTGAAGCTTTCTTT
J gene: TRBJ2-3; clone size: many; D gene: TRBD1; V gene: TRBV6-5; CDR3 protein: CATSDPGQGADTQYF; CDR3 DNA: TGTGCCACCAGTGATCCCGGACAGGGGGCAGATACGCAGTATTTT
J gene: TRBJ2-1; clone size: many; D gene: TRBD2; V gene: TRBV12-5; CDR3 protein: CASGLVLGSGGFMYNEQFF; CDR3 DNA: TGTGCTAGTGGTTTGGTACTTGGTAGCGGGGGCTTTATGTACAATGAGCAGTTCTTC
J gene: TRBJ1-3; clone size: many; D gene: .; V gene: TRBV2; CDR3 protein: CASSEARVLF; CDR3 DNA: TGTGCCAGCAGTGAAGCGAGAGTACTTTTT
J gene: TRBJ2-1; clone size: .; D gene: .; V gene: TRBV2; CDR3 protein: CASRPGGGDREFF; CDR3 DNA: TGTGCCAGCAGGCCCGGGGGGGGGGACAGGGAGTTCTTC
J gene: TRBJ1-2; clone size: .; D gene: .; V gene: TRBV20-1; CDR3 protein: CSASKTGYPSRYGYTF; CDR3 DNA: TGCAGTGCTAGCAAAACAGGGTACCCTAGTCGGTATGGCTACACCTTC
J gene: TRBJ2-7; clone size: many; D gene: .; V gene: TRBV6-6; CDR3 protein: CASSYPNSYEQYF; CDR3 DNA: TGTGCCAGCAGTTACCCCAACTCCTACGAGCAGTACTTC
J gene: TRBJ1-5; clone size: medium-sized; D gene: TRBD1; V gene: TRBV24-1; CDR3 protein: CATSDPQTGVGQPQHF; CDR3 DNA: TGTGCCACCAGTGACCCTCAGACAGGGGTAGGTCAGCCCCAGCATTTT
J gene: TRBJ1-1; clone size: medium-sized; D gene: .; V gene: TRBV4-2; CDR3 protein: CASSQTGAVSTEAFF; CDR3 DNA: TGTGCCAGCAGCCAGACCGGGGCGGTTAGCACTGAAGCTTTCTTT
J gene: TRBJ2-2; clone size: many; D gene: TRBD1; V gene: TRBV19; CDR3 protein: CAILDRGSSTGELFF; CDR3 DNA: TGTGCCATTTTAGACAGGGGTTCGAGCACCGGGGAGCTGTTTTTT
J gene: TRBJ1-5; clone size: many; D gene: .; V gene: TRBV6-5; CDR3 protein: CASSYSGGGSQPQHF; CDR3 DNA: TGTGCCAGCAGTTACTCGGGGGGGGGGAGTCAGCCCCAGCATTTT
J gene: TRBJ2-7; clone size: .; D gene: .; V gene: TRBV19; CDR3 protein: CASSSTGHTIYEQYF; CDR3 DNA: TGTGCCAGTAGTTCCACGGGACACACAATCTACGAGCAGTACTTC
J gene: TRBJ2-1; clone size: many; D gene: TRBD2; V gene: TRBV7-3; CDR3 protein: CASSLTTSGGASKYEQFF; CDR3 DNA: TGTGCCAGCAGCTTAACGACTAGCGGGGGGGCCTCTAAGTATGAGCAGTTCTTC
J gene: TRBJ1-2; clone size: many; D gene: .; V gene: TRBV11-1; CDR3 protein: CASSLISYGYTF; CDR3 DNA: TGTGCCAGCAGCTTAATTTCTTATGGCTACACCTTC
J gene: TRBJ1-5; clone size: many; D gene: .; V gene: TRBV19; CDR3 protein: CASSIQSGSQHF; CDR3 DNA: TGTGCCAGTAGTATTCAGTCCGGGTCCCAGCATTTT
J gene: TRBJ2-1; clone size: many; D gene: TRBD2; V gene: TRBV20-1; CDR3 protein: CSTPSGDGEQFF; CDR3 DNA: TGCAGTACTCCTAGCGGGGACGGGGAGCAGTTCTTC
J gene: TRBJ1-5; clone size: medium-sized; D gene: .; V gene: TRBV29-1; CDR3 protein: CSVHRQPQHF; CDR3 DNA: TGCAGCGTGCACAGGCAGCCCCAGCATTTT
J gene: TRBJ1-2; clone size: medium-sized; D gene: .; V gene: TRBV20-1; CDR3 protein: CSASPLQGRGYTF; CDR3 DNA: TGCAGTGCTTCCCCCCTCCAGGGAAGGGGCTACACCTTC
J gene: TRBJ1-2; clone size: .; D gene: .; V gene: TRBV6-1; CDR3 protein: CASSQDMALYGYTF; CDR3 DNA: TGTGCCAGCAGCCAAGATATGGCACTCTATGGCTACACCTTC
J gene: TRBJ2-1; clone size: medium-sized; D gene: TRBD2; V gene: TRBV6-5; CDR3 protein: CASSLVTGGQDEQFF; CDR3 DNA: TGTGCCAGCAGTTTAGTAACGGGGGGGCAGGATGAGCAGTTCTTC
J gene: TRBJ2-1; clone size: medium-sized; D gene: TRBD2; V gene: TRBV20-1; CDR3 protein: CSADIAGGVNEQFF; CDR3 DNA: TGCAGTGCTGACATAGCGGGGGGGGTGAATGAGCAGTTCTTC
J gene: TRBJ1-1; clone size: many; D gene: .; V gene: TRBV23-1; CDR3 protein: CASSQRTMNTEAFF; CDR3 DNA: TGCGCCAGCAGTCAACGTACCATGAACACTGAAGCTTTCTTT